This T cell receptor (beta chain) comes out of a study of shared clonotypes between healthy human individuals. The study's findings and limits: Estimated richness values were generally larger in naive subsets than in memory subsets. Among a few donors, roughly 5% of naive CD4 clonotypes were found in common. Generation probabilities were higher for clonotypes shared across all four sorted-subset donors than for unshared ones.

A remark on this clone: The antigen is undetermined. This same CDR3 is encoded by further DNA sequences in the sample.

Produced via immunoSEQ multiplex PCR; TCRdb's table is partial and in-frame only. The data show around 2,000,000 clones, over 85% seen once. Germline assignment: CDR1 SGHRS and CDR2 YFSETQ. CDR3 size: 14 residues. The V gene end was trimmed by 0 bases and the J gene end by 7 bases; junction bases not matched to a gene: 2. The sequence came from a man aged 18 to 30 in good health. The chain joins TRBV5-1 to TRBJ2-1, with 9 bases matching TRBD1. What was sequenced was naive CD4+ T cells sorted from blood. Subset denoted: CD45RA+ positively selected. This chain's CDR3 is CASSLGTGDNEQFF. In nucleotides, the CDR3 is TGCGCCAGCAGCTTGGGGACAGGGGATAATGAGCAGTTCTTC.